Following are 24 T cell receptor beta chains from one sample sequenced in a study of blood T cells in healthy people across ages. PCR was performed a second time for about 7 to 12 cycles using a sample-barcoded 5' primer and a J-beta primer mix. TCRdb reprocessed the 5' RACE reads with MiXCR, giving one entry per CDR3 protein. Counted here are about 670,000 distinct CDR3 sequences, around 38% occurring once; the ten biggest clones make up 30%. Material: blood. The receptors stem from an elderly man in good health.

This chain links TRBV20-1 with TRBJ1-5; 7 bases line up with TRBD1. Germline values: CDR1 DFQATT, CDR2 SNEGSKA (reference sequence). This CDR3 region has 15 residues. Trimming took 1 base from V and 1 from J; bases not matched to a gene: 4. As DNA, the CDR3 is TGCAGTGCTAGAGCTTGGGACAGAAGCAATCAGCCCCAGCATTTT. It encodes CSARAWDRSNQPQHF.

The chain joins TRBV30 to TRBJ2-1; perhaps TRBD2 as D (6 bases). The CDR3 length is 15 residues. V was pared by 0 bases and J by 8 bases, with 17 bases between. Germline CDR1 GTSNPN, CDR2 SVGIG (reference sequence). CDR3 DNA sequence: TGTGCCTGGAGTGTACCCGGGAGAGCCCGCGATGAGCAGTTCTTC. It is translated as CAWSVPGRARDEQFF.

The chain recombines TRBV7-2 with TRBJ2-6; TRBD2 aligns across 11 bases. With V trimmed by 1 base and J by 4 bases, 9 bases remained unmatched. The CDR3 loop spans 19 amino acids. The germline CDR1 and CDR2 sequences are SGHTA and FQGNSA. In nucleotides, the CDR3 is TGTGCCAGCAGCTTAGGACTAGCGGGGTCAATAAGGGGGGCCAACGTCCTGACTTTC. Its translation is CASSLGLAGSIRGANVLTF.

There are a few counts of this clonotype. This sequence joins TRBV6-2 or TRBV6-3 and TRBJ1-4, with 7 bases fitting TRBD1. V lost 6 bases, J lost 5 bases, and 6 bases stayed unmatched. CDR3 size: 14 residues. Germline CDR1 is MNHEY and CDR2 is SVGEGT. The CDR3 loop reads CASRPGQPNEKLFF. The CDR3 coding sequence is TGTGCCAGCAGACCGGGACAGCCGAATGAAAAACTGTTTTTT.

The chain uses TRBV7-9 and TRBJ2-5, with D maybe TRBD1 (5 bases). CDR3 length equals 14 residues. V was cut by 10 bases and J by 11 bases, with 26 bases left in between. From germline, CDR1 is SEHNR and CDR2 FQNEAQ (reference sequence). CDR3 in DNA: TGTGCCAACAGTTCCCATATCCAGGGCTACGCGCAGTACTTC. This codes for CANSSHIQGYAQYF.

The table lists this clonotype with a few counts. This rearrangement joins TRBV27 to TRBJ1-5; tentative D call: TRBD1 (5 bases). This CDR3 comprises 15 residues. The V gene's germline CDR1 is MNHEY and CDR2 SMNVEV (reference sequence). Deletions cut 1 base from V and 7 bases from J, with 14 bases between. Written as DNA, the CDR3 is TGTGCCAGCAGTTTATTTATAGGTGGGGACCAGCCCCAGCATTTT. Translating it yields CASSLFIGGDQPQHF.

With regard to this clonotype: Relative to the germline gene, one junction end is altered; a read error may explain this. This chain connects TRBV7-2 to TRBJ2-5; TRBD2 matches 7 bases. CDR1 is SGHTA and CDR2 is FQGNSA in the germline V gene. The length of the CDR3 is 13 residues. CDR3 amino acids: CASLVAGVHEQYF. The DNA for the CDR3 is TGTGCCAGCCTCGTGGCGGGAGTTCATGAGCAGTACTTT.

The chain couples TRBV7-3 to TRBJ2-2, with a possible D match to TRBD2 (5 bases). Per the germline V gene, CDR1 is SGHTA and CDR2 is FQGTGA. The V end lost 6 bases, the J end lost 4 bases, and 15 bases lay between the germline ends. The CDR3 runs to 15 residues. The CDR3 region is CASRPNSAGTGELFF. Here the CDR3 DNA reads TGTGCCAGCAGACCTAACTCGGCGGGCACCGGGGAGCTGTTTTTT.

This rearrangement joins TRBV6-2 or TRBV6-3 to TRBJ2-3; possibly TRBD2 for D (6 bases). The CDR3 is 16 amino acids. V lost 2 bases and J lost 3, with 15 bases in between. Germline V gene data show CDR1 as MNHEY and CDR2 as SVGEGT. The CDR3 DNA sequence: TGTGCCAGCAGTTACGGCCCCGCTAGCGTAACAGATACGCAGTATTTT. This translates into CASSYGPASVTDTQYF.

CDR3 residues: CAWSRQVTGELFF. The CDR3 DNA follows: TGTGCCTGGAGTCGACAGGTTACCGGGGAGCTGTTTTTT. The chain is built from TRBV30 and TRBJ2-2, with a possible D match to TRBD1 (6 bases). The V gene lost 2 bases and the J gene lost 5 bases, with 9 bases spanning the gap. CDR3 size: 13 residues. Germline V gene sequence: CDR1 GTSNPN, CDR2 SVGIG (reference sequence).

This chain connects TRBV28 to TRBJ1-1, with TRBD1 identical over 7 bases. The CDR3 loop spans 12 amino acids. V lost 6 bases, J lost 4 bases, and 2 bases stayed unmatched. CDR1 and CDR2 from the germline V gene are MDHEN and SYDVKM. The CDR3 region is CASRAGGTEAFF. The CDR3 DNA sequence: TGTGCCAGCAGGGCAGGGGGCACTGAAGCTTTCTTT.

The V gene is TRBV7-2, the J gene TRBJ2-7; TRBD1 matches at 7 bases. V lost 5 bases to trimming and J lost 3 bases; unmatched junction nucleotides: 7. This CDR3 region has 14 residues. Germline CDR1 SGHTA, CDR2 FQGNSA. The CDR3 sequence: CASSVYRGLYEQYF. The CDR3 DNA reads TGTGCCAGCAGCGTTTACAGGGGCCTCTACGAGCAGTACTTC.

The chain uses TRBV4-3 and TRBJ2-6, with D unclear. The V gene lost 4 bases and the J gene lost 1 base, with 14 bases spanning the gap. CDR3 length: 17 residues. CDR1 is LGHNA and CDR2 is YSLEER in the germline V gene. The CDR3 region is CASSLHLMGSGANVLTF. CDR3 nucleotides: TGCGCCAGCAGCCTCCACCTTATGGGGTCTGGGGCCAACGTCCTGACTTTC.

V gene TRBV28 combines with J gene TRBJ2-3; D uncertain. Germline loops: CDR1 MDHEN, CDR2 SYDVKM. This CDR3 has 13 residues. Trimming pared 9 bases from V and 1 base from J, leaving 11 bases between. CDR3 amino acids: CARRRDRTDTQYF. CDR3 in DNA: TGTGCCAGACGCAGAGATCGCACAGATACGCAGTATTTT.

The sample holds one count of this clonotype. CDR3 loop: CASSATPVVEQYF. CDR3 nucleotide sequence: TGTGCCAGCAGCGCAACGCCCGTGGTCGAGCAGTACTTC. V is TRBV7-2 and J is TRBJ2-7; D unclear. The germline V and J ends were trimmed by 5 bases and 6 bases, with 14 bases remaining between them. The CDR3 totals 13 residues. Germline V gives CDR1 SGHTA, CDR2 FQGNSA.

This clonotype turned up a few times. The CDR3 is CSRHGGRSYEQYF. The CDR3 nucleotides read TGCAGTCGTCACGGGGGACGCTCCTACGAGCAGTACTTC. V is TRBV20-1 and J is TRBJ2-7; TRBD2 is a possible D gene (6 bases). Deletions cut 8 bases from V and 0 bases from J, with 14 bases between. Germline V CDR1 and CDR2: DFQATT, SNEGSKA (reference sequence). The CDR3 covers 13 residues.

The genes are TRBV18 and TRBJ2-5; a possible D gene is TRBD1 (6 bases). The CDR3 length is 13 residues. V lost 4 bases and J lost 5, with 11 bases in between. Germline V gene lookup returns CDR1 KGHSH and CDR2 LQKENI. CDR3 coding DNA: TGTGCCAGCTCACGGGGGCAGATTGAGACCCAGTACTTC. It codes for CASSRGQIETQYF.

The chain employs TRBV12-3 or TRBV12-4 and TRBJ1-1; 9 positions agree with TRBD1. J lost 1 base, V lost 4 bases, and 7 bases had no gene match. The CDR3 loop spans 16 amino acids. The CDR3 loop reads CASSSGQGPSNTEAFF. The CDR3 DNA is TGTGCCAGCAGTTCCGGACAGGGGCCCTCGAACACTGAAGCTTTCTTT.

The rearrangement uses TRBV6-2 or TRBV6-3 and TRBJ2-5; no firm D call. The J call is in doubt because the DNA end fits TRBJ2-7 better. The CDR3 has 13 residues. CDR1 MNHEY and CDR2 SVGEGT come from the germline V gene. The chain's CDR3 is CASTNQDAYEQYF. CDR3 sequence (DNA): TGTGCCAGCACCAACCAAGATGCCTACGAGCAGTACTTC.

The chain employs TRBV20-1 and TRBJ2-1, with TRBD2 identical over 8 bases. The CDR3 consists of 15 residues. Germline V CDR1 and CDR2: DFQATT, SNEGSKA (reference sequence). The V gene end was trimmed by 3 bases and the J gene end by 7 bases; junction bases not matched to a gene: 11. Here the CDR3 reads CSASSAGALKNEQFF. DNA for the CDR3: TGCAGTGCTAGTTCAGCGGGAGCTTTGAAGAATGAGCAGTTCTTC.

The chain uses TRBV7-2 and TRBJ1-1; a weak D match, TRBD1 (5 bases). CDR3 length equals 15 residues. The V end was cut by 1 base, the J end by 2 bases, with 11 bases between. Looked up from germline, CDR1 is SGHTA and CDR2 is FQGNSA. In DNA form, the CDR3 reads TGTGCCAGCAGCTTAGATTTAGGGGTAAACACTGAAGCTTTCTTT. Encoded protein: CASSLDLGVNTEAFF.

The sample holds a few counts of this clonotype. J is TRBJ2-3 and V is TRBV6-6; no clear D gene. The CDR3 loop spans 14 amino acids. V was trimmed by 4 bases and J by 0 bases, leaving 8 bases between them. The V gene's germline CDR1 is MNHNY and CDR2 SVGAGI (reference sequence). The CDR3 coding sequence is TGTGCCAGCAGTTCTTACACTAGCACAGATACGCAGTATTTT. It yields the protein CASSSYTSTDTQYF.

A few counts support this clonotype. This chain uses TRBV5-1 with TRBJ2-1, with TRBD2 matching 8 bases. This CDR3 region has 14 residues. The germline V gene encodes CDR1 SGHRS and CDR2 YFSETQ. V shed 0 bases, J shed 10 bases, and the junction held 6 bases outside the gene matches. This CDR3 is CASSLEVSGVEQFF. The CDR3 DNA reads as TGCGCCAGCAGCTTGGAAGTTAGCGGGGTCGAGCAGTTCTTC.

The chain has TRBV6-2 or TRBV6-3 and TRBJ2-1, with 9 bases identical to TRBD2. The CDR3 length is 15 residues. The V gene's germline CDR1 is MNHEY and CDR2 SVGEGT. V trimming: 6 bases; J trimming: 9 bases; junction bases outside the gene matches: 12. The CDR3 coding sequence is TGTGCCAGCAGGGCGGTTGGCGGGGGGGCAGGTGAGCAGTTCTTC. This gives the protein CASRAVGGGAGEQFF.